The present T cell receptor (beta chain) was sequenced within a study of OX40 agonist ivuxolimab in advanced cancers. In the study overall: Patients were given ivuxolimab, an antibody that agonizes OX40 (CD134). Prior anti-PD-1, anti-PD-L1 or anti-CTLA-4 therapy was allowed; approximately 41% had some.

Patients were ruled out by autoimmune disease history or systemic immunosuppression. The study's findings and limits: Dosing at 0.1 to 3.0 mg/kg was accompanied by clonal expansion of CD4+ and CD8+ blood T cells by week 6.

Assay used: immunoSEQ multiplex PCR; TCRdb lists only in-frame clones, some missing. The sample holds over 45,000 clones, 85% to 90% seen once. The germline gives CDR1 MGHRA, CDR2 YSYEKL. With 5 bases removed from V and 2 bases from J, the gap between germline ends came to 15 bases. The CDR3 loop spans 15 amino acids. Points on this clone: Antigen: not known.

This sequence was found in an adult with an advanced solid tumor such as melanoma, head and neck, liver or kidney cancer. The sequenced sample was CD4+ or CD8+ T cells sorted from blood, obtained in a trial of the OX40 agonist ivuxolimab. The V gene is TRBV4-1, the J gene TRBJ2-5; TRBD1 might be the D (5 bases). This CDR3 is CASSSPTGAQETQYF. CDR3 coding DNA: TGCGCCAGCAGCTCCCCCACAGGAGCTCAAGAGACCCAGTACTTC.